This T cell receptor beta chain was found in a study of blood T cell repertoires in COVID-19 (dated by TCRdb to 2020 to 2022). Describing the broader study: The collaborator samples originated in the United States, Italy and Spain and spanned the acute and convalescent phases of COVID-19. The prospective study material was composed of cDNA or gDNA derived from T cells, B-cell-depleted T cells, or PBMCs. Subjects who had been exposed to COVID-19, were actively infected with it, or had recovered from it provided the deeply sampled blood TCRbeta repertoires that made up the dataset. The repertoires were released in a freely available public database meant as a resource for research on the immune response to SARS-CoV-2. Samples were obtained from the ongoing ImmuneRACE study (first 160 participants) and from over a thousand subjects provided by 6 global collaborators. Nearly every sample came with metadata listing a de-identified subject ID, COVID-19 status, age in years and sex. HLA class I and class II types, where available, came from metadata supplied by the sample provider rather than from assay-based typing.

From the cysteine up to the phenylalanine, the CDR3 has a length of 15 residues. Solely the CDR3 DNA is kept, with 45 bases framed from the first base. Trimming costs V 5 bases and J 1 base, and their ends lie 14 bases apart. The germline V gene (reference sequence) yields MNHEY for CDR1 and SMNVEV for CDR2. Collaborating institutions collected whole blood in K2EDTA tubes following their own protocols. For TCRbeta analysis, collaborators shipped samples as frozen whole blood, isolated PBMCs, or DNA extracted from either of those sample types. In its sample, this clone was seen a few times. The antigen it binds to is not known. No clone much larger than this one lies a single base away; base qualities are absent. The research as a whole found: The quantity of clinical and demographic metadata differed by source and by participant and was supplied without curation.

The immunoSEQ Assay, a bias-controlled multiplex PCR, was used to amplify TCRbeta CDR3 regions from genomic DNA. Turning to the authors' computational methods: The number of nucleated cells in each sample was estimated by amplification of reference gene primers within the assay. To quantify the absolute abundance of each unique TCRbeta CDR3 rearrangement, sequence reads were collapsed and filtered. Productive Simpson clonality was computed per sample as the square root of Simpson's diversity index over productive rearrangements. TCRdb stores this immuneACCESS table with in-frame sequences only. Part of the clones is absent; in the studies checked, under half of the shortfall reflects unresolved V genes, and no reason is known for the rest. V, J and clone size derive from that table, while D and trimming were established from the DNA sequence. Across this sample there are about 71,000 clones, with roughly 82% seen only once. Of the sample, 12% to 15% is held by the ten largest clones.

Here the chain combines TRBV27 and TRBJ1-1; no confident D gene assignment can be made. The receptor's source is an elderly woman with acute or convalescent COVID-19. The sample taken for sequencing was peripheral blood. The CDR3 protein: CASSPPRLTNTEAFF. At the DNA level, the sequence is TGTGCCAGCAGTCCGCCCCGACTCACGAACACTGAAGCTTTCTTT.